These 8 T cell receptor beta chains were all obtained from the same sample, sequenced in a study of blood T cell repertoires in COVID-19. The repertoire was sequenced with immunoSEQ multiplex PCR; TCRdb's copy has only in-frame clones and lacks some. Seen here are roughly 180,000 clones, under 85% observed once, and the top ten hold roughly 17%. Input material: peripheral blood. These receptors all stem from a man aged 55 to 70 with active or convalescent COVID-19.

In DNA, the CDR3 is TGTGCCAGCAGCTTATTAGGCGGCGGGGGGCTAGCGATCTACAATGAGCAGTTCTTC. It specifies CASSLLGGGGLAIYNEQFF. The chain combines TRBV7-9 with TRBJ2-1, with TRBD2 matching 8 bases. CDR1 is SEHNR and CDR2 is FQNEAQ in the germline V gene (reference sequence). The CDR3 consists of 19 residues. The V segment lost 2 bases and the J segment 3 bases; nucleotides outside the gene matches: 15.

CDR3 coding DNA: TGTGCCAGCAGTTTAACAGCCCCCTCCTACGAGCAGTACTTC. Translation gives CASSLTAPSYEQYF. The genes are TRBV28 and TRBJ2-7, with unresolved D. This CDR3 has 14 residues. V was trimmed by 2 bases and J by 0 bases, leaving 8 bases between them. Per germline, CDR1 MDHEN and CDR2 SYDVKM. Together with reference TRBV28 and TRBJ2-7, the CDR3 gives the full variable domain: DVKVTQSSRYLVKRTGEKVFLECVQDMDHENMFWYRQDPGLGLRLIYFSYDVKMKEKGDIPEGYSVSREKKERFSLILESASTNQTSMYLCASSLTAPSYEQYFGPGTRLTVT.

This chain uses TRBV21-1 with TRBJ1-2. TRBV21-1 is classified as a pseudogene. The CDR3 has 15 amino acids. The CDR3 DNA reads as TGTGCCAGCAGCATTCCTAGGCGGGGGTACTATGGCTACACCTTC. It translates to CASSIPRRGYYGYTF.

This clone has just one count. The chain joins TRBV30 to TRBJ2-5; 7 nucleotides align to TRBD2. Germline V lookup: CDR1 GTSNPN, CDR2 SVGIG (reference sequence). CDR3 size: 13 residues. Trimming cost V 3 bases and J 4 bases; bases outside gene matches: 5. CDR3 sequence (DNA): TGTGCCTGGAGAGAAGCGGGGATAGAGACCCAGTACTTC. This codes for CAWREAGIETQYF.

This clone was counted between two and nine times. The rearrangement joins TRBV11-3 to TRBJ2-2; D may be TRBD2 (5 bases). The germline V and J ends were trimmed by 4 bases and 6 bases, with 12 bases remaining between them. Germline lookup yields CDR1 SGHNT and CDR2 YENEEA. The CDR3 runs to 14 residues. CDR3 protein: CASSSVRGSGELFF. CDR3 nucleotides: TGTGCCAGCAGCTCGGTTAGAGGGTCCGGGGAGCTGTTTTTT.

The chain combines TRBV5-1 with TRBJ1-1; 8 nucleotides align to TRBD1. CDR1 is SGHRS and CDR2 is YFSETQ in the germline V gene. The CDR3 totals 16 residues. The V gene end was trimmed by 3 bases and the J gene end by 5 bases; junction bases not matched to a gene: 12. The CDR3 loop is CASSSRGQGRGTEAFF. In nucleotides, the CDR3 is TGCGCCAGCAGCTCGAGAGGACAGGGAAGGGGGACTGAAGCTTTCTTT.

The rearrangement uses TRBV28 and TRBJ2-2, with a weak D call TRBD1 (6 bases). The germline V and J ends were trimmed by 6 bases and 5 bases, with 10 bases remaining between them. CDR1 MDHEN and CDR2 SYDVKM come from the germline V gene. This CDR3 has 13 residues. The CDR3 here is CASRDSATGELFF. The CDR3 bases are TGTGCCAGCAGGGACAGCGCTACCGGGGAGCTGTTTTTT. Complete variable domain (other parts from reference TRBV28 and TRBJ2-2): DVKVTQSSRYLVKRTGEKVFLECVQDMDHENMFWYRQDPGLGLRLIYFSYDVKMKEKGDIPEGYSVSREKKERFSLILESASTNQTSMYLCASRDSATGELFFGEGSRLTVL.

The CDR3 region has the DNA TGTGCCAGCAGTTTGTGGCGGTTCACCGGGGAGCTGTTTTTT. Translated: CASSLWRFTGELFF. The V gene is TRBV27, the J gene TRBJ2-2, with unresolved D. Germline CDR1 is MNHEY and CDR2 is SMNVEV (reference sequence). The CDR3 has 14 amino acids. The V end lost 3 bases, the J end lost 4 bases, and 9 bases lay between the germline ends.